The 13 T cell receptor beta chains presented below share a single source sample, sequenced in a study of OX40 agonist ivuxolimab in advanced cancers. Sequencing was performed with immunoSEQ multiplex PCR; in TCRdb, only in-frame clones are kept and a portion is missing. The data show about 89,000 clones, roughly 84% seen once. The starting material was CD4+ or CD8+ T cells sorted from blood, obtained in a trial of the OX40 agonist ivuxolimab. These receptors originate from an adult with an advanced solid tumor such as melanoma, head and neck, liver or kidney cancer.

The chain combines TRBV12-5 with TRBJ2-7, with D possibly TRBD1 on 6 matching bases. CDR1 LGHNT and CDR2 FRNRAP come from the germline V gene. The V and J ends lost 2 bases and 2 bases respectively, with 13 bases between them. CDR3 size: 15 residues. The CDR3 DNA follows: TGTGCTAGTGGTTTGACCCGGGACATAGCCTACGAGCAGTACTTC. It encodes CASGLTRDIAYEQYF. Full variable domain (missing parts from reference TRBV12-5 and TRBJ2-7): DARVTQTPRHKVTEMGQEVTMRCQPILGHNTVFWYRQTMMQGLELLAYFRNRAPLDDSGMPKDRFSAEMPDATLATLKIQPSEPRDSAVYFCASGLTRDIAYEQYFGPGTRLTVT.

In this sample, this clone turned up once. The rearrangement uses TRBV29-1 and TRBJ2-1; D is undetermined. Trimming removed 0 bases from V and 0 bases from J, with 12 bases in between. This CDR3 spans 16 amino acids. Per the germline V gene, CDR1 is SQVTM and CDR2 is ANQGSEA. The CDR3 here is CSVEDPRPSSYNEQFF. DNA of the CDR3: TGCAGCGTTGAAGATCCCCGCCCGAGCTCCTACAATGAGCAGTTCTTC.

The CDR3 here is CASSQGLEYWGTGELFF. As DNA, the CDR3 is TGTGCCAGCAGCCAAGGTCTCGAGTATTGGGGCACCGGGGAGCTGTTTTTT. The rearrangement joins TRBV14 to TRBJ2-2; D not certain. Trimming removed 1 base from V and 4 bases from J, with 16 bases in between. CDR1 and CDR2 from the germline V gene are SGHDN and FVKESK. This CDR3 contains 17 residues.

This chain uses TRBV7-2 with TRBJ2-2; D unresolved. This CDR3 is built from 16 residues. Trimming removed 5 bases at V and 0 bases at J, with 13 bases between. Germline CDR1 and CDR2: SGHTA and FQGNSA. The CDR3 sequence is CASSAPTPSNTGELFF. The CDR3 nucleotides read TGTGCCAGCAGCGCCCCAACTCCTTCGAACACCGGGGAGCTGTTTTTT.

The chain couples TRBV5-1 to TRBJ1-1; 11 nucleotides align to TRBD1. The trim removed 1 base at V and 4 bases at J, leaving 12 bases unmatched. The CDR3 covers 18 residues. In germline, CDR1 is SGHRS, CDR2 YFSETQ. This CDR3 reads CASSLFSPGTGGGTEAFF. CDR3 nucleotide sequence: TGCGCCAGCAGCTTGTTTTCCCCTGGGACAGGGGGAGGCACTGAAGCTTTCTTT.

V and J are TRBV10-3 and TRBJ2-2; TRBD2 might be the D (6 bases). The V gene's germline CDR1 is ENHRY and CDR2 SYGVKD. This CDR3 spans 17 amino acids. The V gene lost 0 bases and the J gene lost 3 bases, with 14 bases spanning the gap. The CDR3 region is CAISESEGFFDTGELFF. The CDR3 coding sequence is TGTGCCATCAGTGAGTCGGAGGGGTTCTTCGACACCGGGGAGCTGTTTTTT.

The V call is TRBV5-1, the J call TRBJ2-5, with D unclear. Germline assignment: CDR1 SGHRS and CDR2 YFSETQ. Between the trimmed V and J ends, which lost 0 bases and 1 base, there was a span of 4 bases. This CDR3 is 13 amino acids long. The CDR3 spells CASSLAPQETQYF. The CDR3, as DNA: TGCGCCAGCAGCTTGGCCCCCCAAGAGACCCAGTACTTC.

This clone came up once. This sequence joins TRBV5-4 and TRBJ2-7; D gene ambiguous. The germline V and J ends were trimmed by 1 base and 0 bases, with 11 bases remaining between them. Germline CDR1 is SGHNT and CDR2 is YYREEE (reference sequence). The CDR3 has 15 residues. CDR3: CASSLTSKSSYEQYF. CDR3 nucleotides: TGTGCCAGCAGCTTGACCTCCAAAAGCTCCTACGAGCAGTACTTC. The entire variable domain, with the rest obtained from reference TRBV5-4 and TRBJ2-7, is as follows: ETGVTQSPTHLIKTRGQQVTLRCSSQSGHNTVSWYQQALGQGPQFIFQYYREEENGRGNFPPRFSGLQFPNYSSELNVNALELDDSALYLCASSLTSKSSYEQYFGPGTRLTVT.

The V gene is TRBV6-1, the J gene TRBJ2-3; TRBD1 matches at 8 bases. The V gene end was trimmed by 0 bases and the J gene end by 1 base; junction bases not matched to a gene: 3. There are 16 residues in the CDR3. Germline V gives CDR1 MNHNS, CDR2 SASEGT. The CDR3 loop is CASSEALTGGTDTQYF. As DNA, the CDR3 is TGTGCCAGCAGTGAAGCCTTGACAGGGGGCACAGATACGCAGTATTTT.

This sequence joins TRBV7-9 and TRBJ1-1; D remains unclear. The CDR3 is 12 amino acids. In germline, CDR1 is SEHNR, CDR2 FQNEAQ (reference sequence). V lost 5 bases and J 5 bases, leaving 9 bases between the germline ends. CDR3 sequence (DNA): TGTGCCAGCAGCGTTCGCGGGACTGAAGCTTTCTTT. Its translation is CASSVRGTEAFF.

The DNA for the CDR3 is TGTGCCAGCAGTTCACAGGGGTACATTCAGTACTTC. Translating gives CASSSQGYIQYF. The J gene is TRBJ2-4, the V gene TRBV6-1, with TRBD1 matching over 7 bases. CDR3 length: 12 amino acids. Looked up from germline, CDR1 is MNHNS and CDR2 is SASEGT. V shed 5 bases, J shed 8 bases, and the junction held 3 bases outside the gene matches.

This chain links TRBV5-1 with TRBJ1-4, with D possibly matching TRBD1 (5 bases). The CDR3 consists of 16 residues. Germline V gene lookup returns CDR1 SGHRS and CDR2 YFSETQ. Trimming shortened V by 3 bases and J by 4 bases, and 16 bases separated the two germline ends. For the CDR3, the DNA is TGCGCCAGCAGCTGGGTGGCGGGGCAAGGTAATGAAAAACTGTTTTTT. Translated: CASSWVAGQGNEKLFF.

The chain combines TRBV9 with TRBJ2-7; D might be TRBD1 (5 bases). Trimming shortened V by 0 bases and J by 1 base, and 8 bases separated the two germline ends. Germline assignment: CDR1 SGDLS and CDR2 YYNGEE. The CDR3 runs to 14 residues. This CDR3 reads CASSVEAGSYEQYF. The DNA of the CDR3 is TGTGCCAGCAGCGTAGAGGCAGGGTCCTACGAGCAGTACTTC.